These T cell receptor beta chains were read from a single sample in a study of cytomegalovirus exposure and HLA in healthy donors. The method was immunoSEQ multiplex PCR; TCRdb's version includes in-frame clones alone and lacks a portion of them. Of roughly 130,000 clones in the sample, 73% were seen once. Material: PBMCs. Receptors originate from a woman aged 40 to 50 in good health and CMV-seronegative. CDR3s include the opening cysteine and the closing phenylalanine or tryptophan. Each record gives: D gene, clone size, V gene, CDR3 protein. The D gene is left open where the match is weak. Not every row has a clone size; where given, it reads once, few, many or a size class.

. few TRBV5-1 CASSQGTMNTEAFF
TRBD1 . TRBV13 CAGSLAGTGGNTEAFF
TRBD1 few TRBV7-2 CASSLRVTGVQETQYF
. . TRBV7-9 CASGQNTEAFF
. . TRBV2 CASSEEPGNEQFF
. . TRBV6-1 CASSKDSTYEQYF
. once TRBV27 CASSPRQDRNTEAFF
. . TRBV10-3 CAISGMGGISNQPQHF
. . TRBV7-3 CASSLTGGARDTEAFF
TRBD1 . TRBV28 CASMATGGARTNEKLFF
. . TRBV6-5 CASRNKNTEAFF
TRBD1 . TRBV7-9 CASSGPGQNYGYTF
. . TRBV14 CASSQGGRKKYNEQFF
TRBD1 . TRBV6-1 CASSSTGGNGYTF
. . TRBV11-2 CASSSTNRQESSYNSPLHF
. . TRBV7-2 CASSSVGSHNSPLHF
. . TRBV5-1 CASSRGQTSSGNTIYF
TRBD1 few TRBV7-9 CASSLRGGGSNQPQHF
. . TRBV19 CASSISRYGYTF
. . TRBV28 CASSLAQTKGYTF
. . TRBV28 CASNPLGGVAYGYTF
TRBD1 medium-sized TRBV10-3 CATGTGDLNQPQHF
. . TRBV19 CASSKDLSSYNEQFF
. few TRBV28 CATVDKTEAFF
. . TRBV12-5 CASGLSLSPFVPSSGNTIYF
. . TRBV9 CASSVNRAGTNTGELFF
. . TRBV19 CASSLGLPPDTQYF
. . TRBV6-5 CASSYPGHLGTQYF
. . TRBV27 CASSLSGQLEAFF
. . TRBV19 CASSIVFLGAGELFF
TRBD1 . TRBV19 CASHRGGSGANVLTF
. . TRBV29-1 CSVEPGVDYGYTF
. . TRBV5-1 CASSLDYMNEQFF
. . TRBV5-1 CASSSEPNKGANVLTF
TRBD2 . TRBV7-1 CASSSPGLAGGPSEDPLGQETQYF
. . TRBV19 CASSMRGIRSAGNQPQHF
. . TRBV5-5 CASSLGLVFQETQYF
. . TRBV7-9 CASSPPPLDGGLKSPLHF